This entry concerns a single TCR beta chain. What it recognizes is unknown. In germline, CDR1 is SGDLS, CDR2 YYNGEE. V lost 4 bases, J lost 4 bases, and 8 bases stayed unmatched. The CDR3 totals 15 residues. This entry comes from a study of T-cell memory formation after mild COVID-19. The study, taken as a whole, reports: Pre-infection memory already had some responding clones, implying cross-reactive memory joined. Mainly CM and EM harbored the contracting CD4+ clones; mainly EMRA harbored the CD8+ ones. Whether day 37 second-wave clones are SARS-CoV-2-specific was not confirmed.

Barcoded TCR alpha and TCR beta cDNA libraries with UMIs came from 5'RACE using constant-segment primers. Via MiXCR, TCRdb re-called the 5' RACE reads, giving one row per CDR3 protein. The profile shows hundreds of thousands of distinct CDR3 sequences, around 21% of them singletons. This chain uses TRBV9 with TRBJ2-3; 8 nucleotides match TRBD2. This TCR derives from an adult woman who had mild COVID-19 (a few samples of this study predate the infection). Cell type and time point are not known. Sequenced: PBMCs or a T cell subset sorted from them (not recorded which). The CDR3 sequence: CASSPPGGIADTQYF. The CDR3 region has the DNA TGTGCCAGCAGCCCTCCGGGGGGGATCGCAGATACGCAGTATTTT.